One T cell receptor beta chain is described in this entry. What it recognizes is unknown. Germline lookup yields CDR1 SGHTA and CDR2 FQGNSA. The CDR3 covers 13 residues. These data originate in a study of OX40 agonist ivuxolimab in advanced cancers. Overall study context: Patients in the trial were receiving intravenous ivuxolimab every 2 weeks, at doses of 0.01 to 10 mg/kg. Enrolled patients in dose escalation had cancers that were hepatocellular carcinoma, melanoma, renal cell or head and neck cancer. General study results and limits: Expanded clones tended on average to be more numerous among CD8+ T cells than CD4+.

Only in-frame clones appear in the TCRdb table, and some are missing; sequencing was by immunoSEQ multiplex PCR. The table lists about 48,000 clones, around 79% of them singletons. The chain couples TRBV7-2 to TRBJ2-5; D gene unclear. The closer fit of TRBJ2-7 to the DNA end suggests the J call may be wrong. This TCR was sampled from an adult with an advanced solid tumor such as melanoma, head and neck, liver or kidney cancer. The starting material was CD4+ or CD8+ T cells sorted from blood, obtained in a trial of the OX40 agonist ivuxolimab. DNA for the CDR3: TGTGCCAGCAGCTTAGGTAGGGCATACGAGCAGTACTTC. Translated, it gives CASSLGRAYEQYF.